The present T cell receptor beta chain was sequenced within a study of blood T cell repertoires in COVID-19. About the research overall: There were acute and convalescent COVID-19 samples, and they came from the United States, Italy and Spain. Nucleic acid was either cDNA or gDNA, and it came from T cells, B-cell-depleted T cells, or PBMCs.

J lost 14 bases, V lost 4 bases, and 4 bases had no gene match. Germline V gene sequence: CDR1 SGHKS, CDR2 YYEKEE (reference sequence). The CDR3 has 12 amino acids. In this sample, this clone turned up a few times. Original processing notes: Scientists estimated how many nucleated cells there were by amplifying reference gene primers. Produced via immunoSEQ multiplex PCR; TCRdb's table is partial and in-frame only. That table is the source of V, J and clone size, and D and trimming were worked out from the DNA. This table has around 200,000 clones, about 80% appearing once. The genes are TRBV5-5 and TRBJ1-6; TRBD1 matches at 9 bases. The sequence was obtained from a man aged 45-65 years with active or convalescent COVID-19. The sample comprised peripheral blood. The CDR3 is CASSHRDRALHF. For the CDR3, the DNA is TGTGCCAGCAGCCACCGGGACAGGGCCCTCCACTTT.